These 15 T cell receptor beta chains originate from one sample sequenced in a study of T cell changes during pregnancy in multiple sclerosis. Profiled with immunoSEQ multiplex PCR; TCRdb holds only in-frame clones, not every one. The sample contains 60,000 to 65,000 clones, around 93% of which appear only once. The specimen comprised peripheral blood, sampled in the second trimester of pregnancy. The receptors were sampled from a female donor in good health, enrolled as a control in a pregnancy study.

V gene TRBV28 combines with J gene TRBJ2-7, with D uncertain. The CDR3 loop spans 12 amino acids. V gave up 1 base and J gave up 4 bases, with 5 bases separating them. Germline V lookup: CDR1 MDHEN, CDR2 SYDVKM. The CDR3 bases are TGTGCCAGCAGTTTATCAAAATACGAGCAGTACTTC. This gives the protein CASSLSKYEQYF.

The chain recombines TRBV18 with TRBJ1-5; TRBD1 matches at 7 bases. This CDR3 has 16 amino acids. With V trimmed by 3 bases and J by 1 base, 6 bases remained unmatched. CDR1 and CDR2 (germline): KGHSH, LQKENI. The CDR3 DNA sequence: TGTGCCAGCTCACCCCTAGACAGGGCAAGCAATCAGCCCCAGCATTTT. This codes for CASSPLDRASNQPQHF.

J is TRBJ2-7 and V is TRBV4-1, with 9 bases lining up with TRBD1. V was clipped by 5 bases and J by 3 bases; unmatched bases: 11. This CDR3 contains 16 residues. Germline lookup yields CDR1 MGHRA and CDR2 YSYEKL. CDR3 nucleotides: TGCGCCAGCAGCTCGATCACAGGGGGCATTCTCTACGAGCAGTACTTC. It codes for CASSSITGGILYEQYF.

V and J are TRBV19 and TRBJ1-1; D is possibly TRBD1 (5 bases). Trimming took off 2 bases at V and 0 bases at J, with 13 bases between the two ends. The V gene's germline CDR1 is LNHDA and CDR2 SQIVND (reference sequence). The CDR3 contains 16 residues. This CDR3 is CASSILGAALNTEAFF. CDR3 DNA sequence: TGTGCCAGTAGTATACTAGGGGCGGCCCTGAACACTGAAGCTTTCTTT.

The chain is built from TRBV28 and TRBJ1-5, with 8 bases aligning to TRBD1. Germline V gene data show CDR1 as MDHEN and CDR2 as SYDVKM. The CDR3 length is 15 residues. The junction had 4 bases not matched to a gene; V was cut back by 3 bases and J by 3 bases. The CDR3 protein is CASSFRQGLNQPQHF. Here the CDR3 DNA reads TGTGCCAGCAGTTTCCGACAGGGGCTCAATCAGCCCCAGCATTTT.

The V call is TRBV27, the J call TRBJ2-1, with D uncertain. Germline CDR1 MNHEY, CDR2 SMNVEV (reference sequence). Trimming pared 6 bases from V and 8 bases from J, leaving 14 bases between. This CDR3 contains 13 residues. Here the CDR3 reads CASRTVGPHEQFF. The CDR3 nucleotides are TGTGCCAGCAGAACCGTTGGCCCTCATGAGCAGTTCTTC.

The rearrangement links TRBV6-5 to TRBJ2-1; possibly TRBD1 for D (6 bases). The CDR3 sequence is 15 residues long. CDR1 and CDR2 (germline): MNHEY, SVGAGI. Trimming left V 2 bases short and J 0 bases short, with 8 bases between. The CDR3 DNA sequence: TGTGCCAGCAGTTACAGGACAGTCTCCTACAATGAGCAGTTCTTC. Translation: CASSYRTVSYNEQFF.

The genes are TRBV7-2 and TRBJ1-5; 7 bases line up with TRBD1. The CDR3 runs 15 residues. Germline V gene lookup returns CDR1 SGHTA and CDR2 FQGNSA. The V gene end was trimmed by 7 bases and the J gene end by 3 bases; junction bases not matched to a gene: 9. The CDR3 protein is CASTLQGGVNQPQHF. In DNA, the CDR3 is TGTGCCAGCACCCTTCAGGGGGGAGTCAATCAGCCCCAGCATTTT.

The J gene is TRBJ1-6, the V gene TRBV30, with 7 positions matching TRBD1. The germline CDR1 and CDR2 sequences are GTSNPN and SVGIG (reference sequence). This CDR3 spans 13 amino acids. V was clipped by 3 bases and J by 9 bases; unmatched bases: 5. The CDR3 sequence is CAWSPGTVSPLHF. The CDR3 region has the DNA TGTGCCTGGAGCCCCGGGACAGTTTCACCCCTCCACTTT. Full variable domain (outside the CDR3, taken from reference TRBV30 and TRBJ1-6): SQTIHQWPATLVQPVGSPLSLECTVEGTSNPNLYWYRQAAGRGLQLLFYSVGIGQISSEVPQNLSASRPQDRQFILSSKKLLLSDSGFYLCAWSPGTVSPLHFGNGTRLTVT.

This chain links TRBV27 with TRBJ2-1; no firm D call. Per the germline V gene, CDR1 is MNHEY and CDR2 is SMNVEV (reference sequence). The V gene lost 3 bases and the J gene lost 0 bases, with 6 bases spanning the gap. The CDR3 sequence is 14 residues long. CDR3 in DNA: TGTGCCAGCAGTTTCACAGACTCCTACAATGAGCAGTTCTTC. As protein: CASSFTDSYNEQFF.

The V and J genes are TRBV28 and TRBJ2-7; D is possibly TRBD2 (6 bases). Germline CDR1 MDHEN, CDR2 SYDVKM. V lost 2 bases and J 2 bases, leaving 7 bases between the germline ends. The CDR3 extends over 13 amino acids. CDR3 region: CASSLLAPYEQYF. The CDR3 bases are TGTGCCAGCAGTTTACTAGCGCCCTACGAGCAGTACTTC.

The chain recombines TRBV9 with TRBJ1-2; D might be TRBD1 (6 bases). Between the trimmed V and J ends, which lost 0 bases and 3 bases, there was a span of 12 bases. Germline-derived CDR1 and CDR2 are SGDLS and YYNGEE. This CDR3 comprises 15 residues. CDR3 in DNA: TGTGCCAGCAGCGTAGGTTCCGAGGGGGACTATGGCTACACCTTC. Protein sequence: CASSVGSEGDYGYTF.

CDR3 DNA sequence: TGCGCCAGCAGCCCACGGGGGGCACGGAACTATGGCTACACCTTC. Encoded protein: CASSPRGARNYGYTF. This chain joins TRBV5-1 and TRBJ1-2; possibly TRBD1 for D (6 bases). The germline CDR1 and CDR2 sequences are SGHRS and YFSETQ. The CDR3 length is 15 residues. Trimming took 4 bases from V and 2 from J, leaving 15 bases between them.

The chain carries TRBV2 and TRBJ1-4; D unclear. The germline V gene encodes CDR1 SNHLY and CDR2 FYNNEI. Trimming stripped 4 bases from V and 5 bases from J, with 5 bases between. The CDR3 extends over 12 amino acids. Here the CDR3 reads CASSGRNEKLFF. The CDR3 nucleotides read TGTGCCAGCAGTGGGAGAAATGAAAAACTGTTTTTT.

The chain uses TRBV19 and TRBJ2-5; a possible D gene is TRBD2 (6 bases). CDR1 LNHDA and CDR2 SQIVND come from the germline V gene (reference sequence). V was shortened by 2 bases and J by 5 bases, with 12 bases between the two germline ends. CDR3 length: 14 residues. Here the CDR3 reads CASSIFGGWETQYF. CDR3 sequence (DNA): TGTGCCAGTAGTATATTCGGGGGATGGGAGACCCAGTACTTC.